This TCR beta chain was recovered during a study of OX40 agonist ivuxolimab in advanced cancers. Describing the broader study: The costimulatory receptor OX40 (CD134) was targeted by ivuxolimab, a fully human IgG2 agonistic monoclonal antibody. Intravenous ivuxolimab was administered to patients every 2 weeks at six dose levels: 0.01, 0.1, 0.3, 1.5, 3 and 10 mg/kg. Of the roughly 50 dose-escalation patients, hepatocellular carcinoma was present in approximately 20, melanoma in roughly 15, renal cell carcinoma in 9 and head and neck cancer in 9. In the dose-escalation cohort, 75% to 90% of patients were male, and the mean age was around 65 years with a range of 23 to 79. Prior anti-PD-1, anti-PD-L1 or anti-CTLA-4 therapy was permitted, and approximately 39% of dose-escalation patients had received checkpoint inhibitors. Three dose-escalation patients achieved partial responses, one with hepatocellular carcinoma and two with cutaneous melanoma. Peripheral TCRbeta sequencing was intended to test whether TCR sequence diversity was altered and clonal T-cell expansion was caused by ivuxolimab. The monotherapy dose-escalation portion (N of about 50 patients) of the phase I ivuxolimab trial is reported in the paper. The paper as a whole reports these results and caveats: After ivuxolimab, expanded clones were on average more numerous among CD8+ T cells than among CD4+ T cells. Low levels of normalized T-cell clonal expansion were also shown by some nonresponding patients. In the 0.1-3.0 mg/kg groups, partial responders were among the patients with the lowest normalized peripheral clonal expansion, particularly in CD8+ T cells. Which antigens the clonally expanded peripheral T cells were specific for was not determined. At doses of 0.1 to 3.0 mg/kg, clonal expansion of both CD4+ and CD8+ blood T cells was observed from baseline to week 6.

Concerning this clone itself: Its antigen remains undetermined. No per-base quality is available; no much larger clone lies one base away.

Compared with germline, V lacks 4 bases and J lacks 6 bases; bases without a gene match: 9. CDR1 SSHAT and CDR2 FNYEAQ were looked up in the germline V gene (reference sequence). There are 15 amino acids in the CDR3, from cysteine to phenylalanine inclusive. Only the CDR3 part of the read is kept: 45 bases, read in frame from the first base. The trial excluded patients who had a history of autoimmune disease or who were on systemic immunosuppression. Peripheral blood for TCR sequencing was drawn from every dose cohort at baseline, at cycle 4 day 1 and at cycle 7 day 1. The samples were drawn from a first-in-human, open-label, multicenter phase I dose-escalation trial of ivuxolimab. Adults with locally advanced or metastatic melanoma, renal cell carcinoma, hepatocellular carcinoma or head and neck squamous cell carcinoma were enrolled in the trial. Before TCR sequencing, CD4+ T cells and CD8+ T cells were sorted from peripheral blood as separate populations.

To sequence the TCRbeta CDR3 region, genomic DNA was isolated from the sorted cells. The immunoSEQ Assay was used for sequencing of TCRbeta CDR3 regions. Drawn from immuneACCESS, this table holds only the in-frame rearrangements with V and J called that TCRdb kept. Clones are partly lost; checked studies trace under half to an unresolved V gene and leave the rest unexplained. The sample data list 70,000 or so clones, and roughly 84% of these were observed just once. The ten largest account for roughly 0.85% of the sample. The origin of this receptor is an adult with an advanced solid tumor such as melanoma, head and neck, liver or kidney cancer. Sequenced here: CD4+ or CD8+ T cells sorted from blood, sampled in a trial of the OX40 agonist ivuxolimab. This chain is built from TRBV7-7 and TRBJ2-1; the junction holds 7 bases that match TRBD2. The base sequence is TGTGCCAGCAGCTCGTTTGGGGGGGGAATCAATGAGCAGTTCTTC. Its product reads: CASSSFGGGINEQFF.